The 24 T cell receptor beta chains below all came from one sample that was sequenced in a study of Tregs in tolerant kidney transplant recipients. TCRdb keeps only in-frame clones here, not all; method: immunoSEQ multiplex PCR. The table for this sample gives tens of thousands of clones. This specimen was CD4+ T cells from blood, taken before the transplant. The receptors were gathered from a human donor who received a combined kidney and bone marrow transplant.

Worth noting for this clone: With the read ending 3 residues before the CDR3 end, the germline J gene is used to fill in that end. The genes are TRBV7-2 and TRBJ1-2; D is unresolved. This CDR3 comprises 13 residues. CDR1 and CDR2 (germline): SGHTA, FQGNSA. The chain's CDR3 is CASSLEQKSGYTF. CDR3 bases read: TGTGCCAGCAGCTTAGAACAGAAGTCGGGC.

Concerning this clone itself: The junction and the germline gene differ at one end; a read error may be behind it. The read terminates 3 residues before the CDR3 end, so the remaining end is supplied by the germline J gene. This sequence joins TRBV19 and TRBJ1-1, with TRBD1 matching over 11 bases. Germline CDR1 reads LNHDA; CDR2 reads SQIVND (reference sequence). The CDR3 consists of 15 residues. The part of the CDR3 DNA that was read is TGTGCCAGTAGTGACCGGGACAGGGGGAACGCTGAA. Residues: CASSDRDRGNAE. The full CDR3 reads CASSDRDRGNAEAFF.

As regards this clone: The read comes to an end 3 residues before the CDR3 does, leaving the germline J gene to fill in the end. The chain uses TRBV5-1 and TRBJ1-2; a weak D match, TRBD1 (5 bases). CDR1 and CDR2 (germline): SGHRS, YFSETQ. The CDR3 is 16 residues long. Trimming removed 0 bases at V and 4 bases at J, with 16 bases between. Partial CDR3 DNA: TGCGCCAGCAGCTTGGGAGGGGAGGTGCCTTTCTATGGC. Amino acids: CASSLGGEVPFYG. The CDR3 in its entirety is CASSLGGEVPFYGYTF.

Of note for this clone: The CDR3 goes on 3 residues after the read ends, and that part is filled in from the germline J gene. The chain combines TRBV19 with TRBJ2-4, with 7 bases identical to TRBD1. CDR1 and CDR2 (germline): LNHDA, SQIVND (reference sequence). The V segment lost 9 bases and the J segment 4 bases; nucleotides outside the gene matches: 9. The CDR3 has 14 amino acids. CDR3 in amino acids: CASVEDRSKNIQYF. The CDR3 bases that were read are TGTGCCAGCGTCGAGGACAGGTCAAAAAACATT.

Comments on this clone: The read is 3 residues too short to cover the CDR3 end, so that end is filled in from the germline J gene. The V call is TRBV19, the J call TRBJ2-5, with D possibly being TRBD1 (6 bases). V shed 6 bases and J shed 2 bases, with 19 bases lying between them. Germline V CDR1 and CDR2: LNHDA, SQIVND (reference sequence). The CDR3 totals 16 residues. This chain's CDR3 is CASSPGDFTYQETQYF. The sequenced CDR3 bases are TGTGCCAGTAGCCCAGGGGATTTCACTTATCAAGAGACC.

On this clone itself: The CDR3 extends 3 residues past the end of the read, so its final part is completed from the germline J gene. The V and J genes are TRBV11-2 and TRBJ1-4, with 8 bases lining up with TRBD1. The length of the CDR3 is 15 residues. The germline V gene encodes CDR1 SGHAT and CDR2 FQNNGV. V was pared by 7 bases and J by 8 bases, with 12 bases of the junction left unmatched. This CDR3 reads CASNPTGQGREKLFF. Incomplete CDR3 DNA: TGTGCCAGCAACCCGACCGGACAGGGACGAGAAAAA.

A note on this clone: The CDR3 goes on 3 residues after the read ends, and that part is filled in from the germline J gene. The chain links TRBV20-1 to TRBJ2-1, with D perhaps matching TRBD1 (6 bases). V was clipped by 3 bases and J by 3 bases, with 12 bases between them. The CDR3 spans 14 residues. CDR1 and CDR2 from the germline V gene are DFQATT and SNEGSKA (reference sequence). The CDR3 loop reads CSASRGTVYNEQFF. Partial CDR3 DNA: TGCAGTGCTAGTAGGGGGACGGTCTACAATGAG.

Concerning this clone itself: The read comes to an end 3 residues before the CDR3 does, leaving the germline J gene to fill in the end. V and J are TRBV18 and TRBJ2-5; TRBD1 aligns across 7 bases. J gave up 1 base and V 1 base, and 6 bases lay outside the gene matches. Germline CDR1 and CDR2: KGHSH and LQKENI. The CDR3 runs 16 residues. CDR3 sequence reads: CASSPQGRGIQETQYF. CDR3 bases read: TGTGCCAGCTCACCACAGGGCAGGGGGATCCAAGAGACC.

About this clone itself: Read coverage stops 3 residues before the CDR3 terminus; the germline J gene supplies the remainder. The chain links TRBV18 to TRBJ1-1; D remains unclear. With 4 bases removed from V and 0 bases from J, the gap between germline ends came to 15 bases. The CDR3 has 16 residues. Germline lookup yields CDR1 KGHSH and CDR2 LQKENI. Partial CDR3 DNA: TGTGCCAGCTCACTAGACCGGCCAGACATGAACACTGAA. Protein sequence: CASSLDRPDMNTE. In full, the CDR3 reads CASSLDRPDMNTEAFF.

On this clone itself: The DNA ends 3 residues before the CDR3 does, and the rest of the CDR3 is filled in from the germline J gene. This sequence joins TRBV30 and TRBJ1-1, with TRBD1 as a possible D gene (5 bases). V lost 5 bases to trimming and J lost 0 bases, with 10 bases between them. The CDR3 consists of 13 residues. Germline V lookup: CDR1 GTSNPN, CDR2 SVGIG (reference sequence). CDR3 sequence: CAWGGDLNTEAFF. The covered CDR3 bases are TGTGCCTGGGGGGGGGATTTGAACACTGAA.

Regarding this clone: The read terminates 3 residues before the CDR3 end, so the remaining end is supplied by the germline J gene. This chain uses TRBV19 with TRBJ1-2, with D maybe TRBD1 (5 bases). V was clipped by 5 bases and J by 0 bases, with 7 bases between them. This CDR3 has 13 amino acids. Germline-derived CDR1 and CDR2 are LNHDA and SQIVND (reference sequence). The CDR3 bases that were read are TGTGCCAGTAGTGGGACTTCTAACTATGGC. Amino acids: CASSGTSNYG. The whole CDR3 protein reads CASSGTSNYGYTF.

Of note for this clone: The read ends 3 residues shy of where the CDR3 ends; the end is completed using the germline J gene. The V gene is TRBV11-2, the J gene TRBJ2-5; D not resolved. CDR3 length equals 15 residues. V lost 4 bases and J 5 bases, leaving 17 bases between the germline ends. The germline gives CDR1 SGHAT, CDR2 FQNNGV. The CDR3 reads CASSSWAGAPETQYF. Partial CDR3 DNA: TGTGCCAGCAGCTCTTGGGCAGGAGCTCCGGAGACC.

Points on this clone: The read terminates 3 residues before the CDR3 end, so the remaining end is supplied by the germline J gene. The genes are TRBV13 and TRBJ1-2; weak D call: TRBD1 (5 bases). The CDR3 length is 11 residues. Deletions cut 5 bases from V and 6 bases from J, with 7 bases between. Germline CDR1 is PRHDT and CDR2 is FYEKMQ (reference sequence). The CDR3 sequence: CASSTRDGYTF. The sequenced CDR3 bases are TGTGCCAGCAGCACCAGGGATGGC.

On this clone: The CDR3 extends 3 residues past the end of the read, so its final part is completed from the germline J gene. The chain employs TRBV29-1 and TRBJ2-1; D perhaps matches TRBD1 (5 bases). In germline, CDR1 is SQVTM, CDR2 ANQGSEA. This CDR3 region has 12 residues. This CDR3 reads CGASDSYNEQFF. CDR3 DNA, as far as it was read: TGCGGGGCAAGCGACTCCTACAATGAG.

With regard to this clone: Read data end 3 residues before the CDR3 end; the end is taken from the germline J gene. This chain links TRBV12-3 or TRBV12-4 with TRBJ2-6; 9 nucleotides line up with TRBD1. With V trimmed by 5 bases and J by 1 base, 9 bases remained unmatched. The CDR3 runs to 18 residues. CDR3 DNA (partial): TGTGCCAGCAGTCAGGGACAGGGAGGTTGGTCTGGGGCCAACGTC. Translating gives CASSQGQGGWSGANV. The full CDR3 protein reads CASSQGQGGWSGANVLTF.

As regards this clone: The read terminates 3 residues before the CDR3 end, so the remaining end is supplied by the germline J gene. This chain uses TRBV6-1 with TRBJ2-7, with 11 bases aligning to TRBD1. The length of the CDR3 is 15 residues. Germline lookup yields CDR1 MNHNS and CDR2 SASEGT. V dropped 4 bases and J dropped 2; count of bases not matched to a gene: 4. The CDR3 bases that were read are TGTGCCAGCAGTGCCCCGGGACAGGGGGCCTACGAG. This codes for CASSAPGQGAYE. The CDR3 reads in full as CASSAPGQGAYEQYF.

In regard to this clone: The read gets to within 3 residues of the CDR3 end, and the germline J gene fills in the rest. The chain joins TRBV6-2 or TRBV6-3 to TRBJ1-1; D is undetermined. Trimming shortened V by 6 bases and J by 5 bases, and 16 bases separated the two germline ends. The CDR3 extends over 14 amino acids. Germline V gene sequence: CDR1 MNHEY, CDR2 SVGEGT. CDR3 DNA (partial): TGTGCCAGCAGGAGGAGGACTCAAAGGACTGAA. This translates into CASRRRTQRTE. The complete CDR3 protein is CASRRRTQRTEAFF.

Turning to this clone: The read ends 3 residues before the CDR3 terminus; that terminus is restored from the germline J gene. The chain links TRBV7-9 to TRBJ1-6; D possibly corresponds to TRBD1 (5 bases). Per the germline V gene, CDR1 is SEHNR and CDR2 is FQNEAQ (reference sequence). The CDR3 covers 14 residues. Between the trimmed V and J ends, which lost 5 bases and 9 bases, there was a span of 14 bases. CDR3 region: CASSRGPGGSPLHF. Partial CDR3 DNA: TGTGCCAGCAGCCGCGGACCCGGGGGTTCACCC.

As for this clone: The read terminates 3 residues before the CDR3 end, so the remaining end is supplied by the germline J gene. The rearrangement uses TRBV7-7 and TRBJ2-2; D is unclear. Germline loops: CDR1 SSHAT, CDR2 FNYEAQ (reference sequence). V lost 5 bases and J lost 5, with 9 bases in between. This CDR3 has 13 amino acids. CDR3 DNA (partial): TGTGCCAGCAGCCCCTCCCGGACCGGGGAG. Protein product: CASSPSRTGE. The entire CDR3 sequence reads CASSPSRTGELFF.

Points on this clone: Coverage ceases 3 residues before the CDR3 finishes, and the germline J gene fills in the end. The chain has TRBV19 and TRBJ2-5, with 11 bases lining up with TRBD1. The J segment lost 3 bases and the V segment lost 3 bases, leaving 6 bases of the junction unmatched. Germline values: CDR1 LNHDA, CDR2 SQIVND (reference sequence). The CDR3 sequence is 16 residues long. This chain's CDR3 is CASSIGTGGSEETQYF. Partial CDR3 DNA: TGTGCCAGTAGTATCGGGACAGGGGGGTCGGAAGAGACC. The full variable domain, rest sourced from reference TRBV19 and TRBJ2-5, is DGGITQSPKYLFRKEGQNVTLSCEQNLNHDAMYWYRQDPGQGLRLIYYSQIVNDFQKGDIAEGYSVSREKKESFPLTVTSAQKNPTAFYLCASSIGTGGSEETQYFGPGTRLLVL.

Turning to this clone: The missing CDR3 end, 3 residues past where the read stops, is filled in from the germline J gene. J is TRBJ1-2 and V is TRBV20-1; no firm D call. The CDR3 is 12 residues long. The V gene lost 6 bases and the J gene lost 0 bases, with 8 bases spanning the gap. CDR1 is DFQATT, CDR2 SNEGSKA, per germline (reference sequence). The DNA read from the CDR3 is TGCAGTGCACCACAGCCTAACTATGGC. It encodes CSAPQPNYG. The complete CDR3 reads CSAPQPNYGYTF.

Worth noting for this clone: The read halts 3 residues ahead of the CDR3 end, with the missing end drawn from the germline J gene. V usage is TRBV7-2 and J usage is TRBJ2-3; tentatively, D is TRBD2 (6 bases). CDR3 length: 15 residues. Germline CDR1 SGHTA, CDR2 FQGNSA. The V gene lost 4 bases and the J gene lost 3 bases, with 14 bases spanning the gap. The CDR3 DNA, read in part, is TGTGCCAGCAGCTCCCCGGACTATTTAACAGATACG. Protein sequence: CASSSPDYLTDT. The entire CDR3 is CASSSPDYLTDTQYF.

The CDR3 spells CASDKGYEQYF. The covered CDR3 bases are TGTGCCTCCGACAAGGGCTACGAG. The V gene is TRBV30, the J gene TRBJ2-7; D is unresolved. From the germline J gene comes the end of the CDR3, since the read stops 3 residues before it. The CDR3 loop spans 11 amino acids. Germline V CDR1 and CDR2: GTSNPN, SVGIG (reference sequence). V was clipped by 7 bases and J by 3 bases, with 10 bases between them. Using reference TRBV30 and TRBJ2-7 for the parts outside the CDR3, the full variable domain is SQTIHQWPATLVQPVGSPLSLECTVEGTSNPNLYWYRQAAGRGLQLLFYSVGIGQISSEVPQNLSASRPQDRQFILSSKKLLLSDSGFYLCASDKGYEQYFGPGTRLTVT.

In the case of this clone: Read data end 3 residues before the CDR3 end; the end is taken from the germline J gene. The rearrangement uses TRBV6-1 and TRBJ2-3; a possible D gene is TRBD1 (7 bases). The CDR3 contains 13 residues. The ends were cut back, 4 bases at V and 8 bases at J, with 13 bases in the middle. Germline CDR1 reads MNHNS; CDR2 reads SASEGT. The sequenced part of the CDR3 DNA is TGTGCCAGCAGTGTTTCGCAGGGGGGTACG. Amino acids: CASSVSQGGT. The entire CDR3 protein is CASSVSQGGTQYF.